This TCR beta chain appears in the sequencing data of a study of blood T cell repertoires in COVID-19. On the study more broadly: Samples came from the United States, Italy and Spain, spanning acute and convalescent COVID-19. T cells, B-cell-depleted T cells, or PBMCs supplied cDNA or gDNA.

The CDR3 spans 11 residues. Germline CDR1 is SQVTM and CDR2 is ANQGSEA. V gave up 7 bases and J gave up 5 bases; unmatched junction bases: 4. In the source study's methods: Amplification with reference gene primers provided the estimates of nucleated cell counts. Clones were sequenced by immunoSEQ multiplex PCR, and TCRdb holds only the in-frame ones, with some missing. That table gives V, J and clone size, and the DNA gave D and trimming. The sample records roughly 180,000 clones, about 70% being singletons. This clonotype was sampled from a woman aged 45-65 years with active or convalescent COVID-19. The sequenced sample was peripheral blood. The chain couples TRBV29-1 to TRBJ1-2, with 7 bases fitting TRBD1. DNA of the CDR3: TGCAGCGCGCCGACAGGGTATGGCTACACCTTC. This encodes CSAPTGYGYTF.